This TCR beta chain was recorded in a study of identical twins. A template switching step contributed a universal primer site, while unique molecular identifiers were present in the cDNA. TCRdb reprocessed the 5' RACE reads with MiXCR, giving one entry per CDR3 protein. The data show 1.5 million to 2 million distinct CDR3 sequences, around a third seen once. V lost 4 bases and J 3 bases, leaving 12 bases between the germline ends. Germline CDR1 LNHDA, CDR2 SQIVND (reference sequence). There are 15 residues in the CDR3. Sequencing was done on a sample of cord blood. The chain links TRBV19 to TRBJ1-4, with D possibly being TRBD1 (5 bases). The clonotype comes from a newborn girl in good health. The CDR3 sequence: CASSTGTGSNEKLFF. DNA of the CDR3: TGTGCCAGTAGTACCGGGACCGGTTCTAATGAAAAACTGTTTTTT.